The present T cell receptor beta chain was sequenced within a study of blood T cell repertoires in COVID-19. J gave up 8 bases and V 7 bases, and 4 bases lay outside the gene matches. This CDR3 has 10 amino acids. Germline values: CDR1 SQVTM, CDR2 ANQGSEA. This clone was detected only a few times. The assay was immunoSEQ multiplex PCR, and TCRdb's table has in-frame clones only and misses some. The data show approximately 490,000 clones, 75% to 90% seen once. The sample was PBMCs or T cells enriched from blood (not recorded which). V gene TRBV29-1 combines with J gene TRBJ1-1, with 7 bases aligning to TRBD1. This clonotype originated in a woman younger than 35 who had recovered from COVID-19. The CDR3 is CSAGTEEAFF. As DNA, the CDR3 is TGCAGCGCTGGGACAGAGGAAGCTTTCTTT.